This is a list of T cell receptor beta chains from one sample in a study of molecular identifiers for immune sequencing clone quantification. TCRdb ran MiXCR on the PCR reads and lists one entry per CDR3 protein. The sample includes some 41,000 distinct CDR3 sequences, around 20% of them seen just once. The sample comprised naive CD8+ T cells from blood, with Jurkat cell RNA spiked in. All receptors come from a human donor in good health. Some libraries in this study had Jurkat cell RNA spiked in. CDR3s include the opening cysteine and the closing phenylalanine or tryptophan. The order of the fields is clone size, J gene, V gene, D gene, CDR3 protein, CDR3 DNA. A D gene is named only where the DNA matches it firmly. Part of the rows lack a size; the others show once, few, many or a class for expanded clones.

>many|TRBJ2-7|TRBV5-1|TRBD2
CASGLAGNSYEQYF
TGCGCCAGCGGACTAGCGGGTAACTCCTACGAGCAGTACTTC
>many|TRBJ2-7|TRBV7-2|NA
CASSNSPLGGRGQYF
TGTGCCAGCAGCAATAGTCCCCTAGGTGGCCGGGGGCAGTACTTC
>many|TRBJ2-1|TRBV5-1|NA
CASSLGNNEQFF
TGCGCCAGCAGCTTGGGGAACAATGAGCAGTTCTTC
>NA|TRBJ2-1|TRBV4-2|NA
CASSQDLLGFELFF
TGTGCCAGCAGCCAAGACTTACTAGGGTTTGAGCTGTTCTTC
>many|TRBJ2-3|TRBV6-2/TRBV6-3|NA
CASSYRGDTQYF
TGTGCCAGCAGTTACCGGGGAGATACGCAGTATTTT
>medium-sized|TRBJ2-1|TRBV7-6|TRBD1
CASSPLQGSGNEQFF
TGTGCCAGCAGCCCCTTACAGGGGTCGGGCAATGAGCAGTTCTTC
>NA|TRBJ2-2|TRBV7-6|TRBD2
CASSFPAGGNTGELFF
TGTGCCAGCAGCTTTCCGGCGGGGGGAAACACCGGGGAGCTGTTTTTT
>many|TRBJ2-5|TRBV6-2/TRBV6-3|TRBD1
CASSYNRDRLKETQYF
TGTGCCAGCAGTTACAACCGGGACAGGCTGAAAGAGACCCAGTACTTC
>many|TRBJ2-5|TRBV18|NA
CASSPGGGETQYF
TGTGCCAGCTCACCGGGAGGGGGAGAGACCCAGTACTTC
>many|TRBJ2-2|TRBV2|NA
CATGPAPGELFF
TGTGCCACCGGACCTGCCCCCGGGGAGCTGTTTTTT
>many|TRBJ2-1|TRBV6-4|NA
CASSDVAGYNEQFF
TGTGCCAGCAGTGACGTCGCAGGCTACAATGAGCAGTTCTTC
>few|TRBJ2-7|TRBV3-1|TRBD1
CASSPGQGAGYEQYF
TGTGCCAGCAGCCCCGGACAGGGGGCGGGGTACGAGCAGTACTTC
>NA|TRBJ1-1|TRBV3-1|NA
CASSGLDAEAFF
TGTGCCAGCAGCGGTCTCGACGCTGAAGCTTTCTTT
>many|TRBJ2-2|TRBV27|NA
CASSLQGRSGELFF
TGTGCCAGCAGTTTACAGGGGAGGTCCGGGGAGCTGTTTTTT
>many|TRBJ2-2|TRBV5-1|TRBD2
CASRPTSGRVDTGELFF
TGCGCCAGCAGGCCTACTAGCGGGAGGGTCGACACCGGGGAGCTGTTTTTT
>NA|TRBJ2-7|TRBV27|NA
CASSPDRTYEQYF
TGTGCCAGCAGTCCCGACAGGACCTACGAGCAGTACTTC
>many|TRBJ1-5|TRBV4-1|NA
CASSQVRDQPQHF
TGCGCCAGCAGCCAAGTGCGCGATCAGCCCCAGCATTTT
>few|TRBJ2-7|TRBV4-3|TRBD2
CASTTSETYEQYF
TGCGCCAGCACTACTAGCGAAACCTACGAGCAGTACTTC
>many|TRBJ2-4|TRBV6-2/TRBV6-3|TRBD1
CASSYSGTVDIQYF
TGTGCCAGCAGTTATTCCGGGACAGTCGACATTCAGTACTTC
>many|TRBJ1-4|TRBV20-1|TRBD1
CSASTGGERLFF
TGCAGTGCCTCCACAGGGGGCGAAAGACTGTTTTTT
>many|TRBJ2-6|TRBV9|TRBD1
CASSPTGVGGANVLTF
TGTGCCAGCAGCCCCACAGGGGTTGGCGGGGCCAACGTCCTGACTTTC
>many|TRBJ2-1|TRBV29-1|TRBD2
CSVEEGGSSEQFF
TGCAGCGTTGAAGAGGGAGGGTCTAGTGAGCAGTTCTTC
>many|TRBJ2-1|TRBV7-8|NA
CASSPRTNFNNEQFF
TGTGCCAGCAGCCCCCGGACCAACTTTAACAATGAGCAGTTCTTC
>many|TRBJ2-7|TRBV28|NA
CASSLVIGEQYF
TGTGCCAGCAGTTTGGTTATAGGCGAGCAGTACTTC
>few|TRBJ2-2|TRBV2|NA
CASSDSLGTGELFF
TGTGCCAGCAGTGACAGCCTCGGCACCGGGGAGCTGTTTTTT